Presented here are 14 T cell receptor beta chains from one specimen sequenced in a study of T cell responses to AZD1222 COVID-19 vaccine. This table comes from immunoSEQ multiplex PCR, and its TCRdb copy is limited to in-frame clones, with some not included. Of about 120,000 clones in the sample, about nine tenths were seen once. The sequenced sample was peripheral blood, obtained on day 0 of AZD1222 vaccination. Receptors originate from an adult in good health.

V usage is TRBV10-3 and J usage is TRBJ1-6; 9 bases map to TRBD1. The germline gives CDR1 ENHRY, CDR2 SYGVKD. V shed 2 bases and J 7 bases; nucleotides not matched to a gene: 3. This CDR3 contains 15 residues. In DNA form, the CDR3 reads TGTGCCATCAGTGAGGGAGACAGGGGGAATTCACCCCTCCACTTT. Its translation: CAISEGDRGNSPLHF.

The gene calls are TRBV18 and TRBJ2-7, with D tentatively TRBD1 (6 bases). With 0 bases removed from V and 3 bases from J, the gap between germline ends came to 6 bases. The CDR3 runs 13 residues. Germline V gene sequence: CDR1 KGHSH, CDR2 LQKENI. The CDR3 region has the DNA TGTGCCAGCTCACCACCGGACAGCTACGAGCAGTACTTC. Its protein product is CASSPPDSYEQYF.

This clone was counted at least ten times. The chain couples TRBV30 to TRBJ1-1; D unclear. The CDR3 extends over 11 amino acids. The V gene's germline CDR1 is GTSNPN and CDR2 SVGIG (reference sequence). Trimming pared 2 bases from V and 7 bases from J, leaving 8 bases between. DNA of the CDR3: TGTGCCTGGAGTAGAGTTAGTGAAGCTTTCTTT. It specifies CAWSRVSEAFF.

The chain carries TRBV1 and TRBJ1-4; TRBD1 was called by the table and not checked on the DNA. TRBV1 is deemed a pseudogene. The CDR3 consists of 16 residues. CDR3 in amino acids: CTSSQGRKGSNEKLFF. The CDR3 region has the DNA TGCACCAGCAGCCAAGGAAGAAAGGGGTCTAATGAAAAACTGTTTTTT.

This chain connects TRBV5-1 to TRBJ2-7; a weak D match, TRBD1 (5 bases). The CDR3 length is 15 residues. The germline V gene encodes CDR1 SGHRS and CDR2 YFSETQ. The V and J ends lost 2 bases and 0 bases respectively, with 12 bases between them. The CDR3 nucleotides read TGCGCCAGCAGCTTACCCACAGGTTACTCCTACGAGCAGTACTTC. The encoded protein is CASSLPTGYSYEQYF.

V is TRBV11-1 and J is TRBJ1-6; weak D call: TRBD1 (6 bases). CDR1 and CDR2 from the germline V gene are SGHAT and FQDESV (reference sequence). The CDR3 spans 13 residues. V dropped 5 bases and J dropped 9 bases, with 11 bases sitting between them. This CDR3 is CASSRLGGSPLHF. In DNA, the CDR3 is TGTGCCAGCAGCCGCCTAGGGGGTTCACCCCTCCACTTT.

This clone has a single count. The chain combines TRBV13 with TRBJ1-4, with 7 positions matching TRBD1. The CDR3 contains 14 residues. V trimming: 9 bases; J trimming: 5 bases; junction bases outside the gene matches: 9. Germline-derived CDR1 and CDR2 are PRHDT and FYEKMQ (reference sequence). The CDR3 nucleotides are TGTGCCAGTACCGTCGGCAGGGGGAATGAAAAACTGTTTTTT. This encodes CASTVGRGNEKLFF.

The gene calls are TRBV4-1 and TRBJ1-4; maybe TRBD1 (5 bases). Trimming shortened V by 2 bases and J by 4 bases, and 14 bases separated the two germline ends. The germline V gene encodes CDR1 MGHRA and CDR2 YSYEKL. The CDR3 loop spans 16 amino acids. The CDR3 nucleotides are TGCGCCAGCAGCCAACCGACGGCCAGGGTTAATGAAAAACTGTTTTTT. Translating it yields CASSQPTARVNEKLFF.

The J gene is TRBJ1-2, the V gene TRBV30; D call uncertain. The CDR3 is made up of 12 amino acids. CDR1 GTSNPN and CDR2 SVGIG come from the germline V gene (reference sequence). Trimming cost V 2 bases and J 8 bases, with 12 bases left between them. CDR3 residues: CAWSRQVGGYTF. For the CDR3, the DNA is TGTGCCTGGAGTCGCCAGGTTGGGGGCTACACCTTC. Together with reference TRBV30 and TRBJ1-2, the CDR3 gives the full variable domain: SQTIHQWPATLVQPVGSPLSLECTVEGTSNPNLYWYRQAAGRGLQLLFYSVGIGQISSEVPQNLSASRPQDRQFILSSKKLLLSDSGFYLCAWSRQVGGYTFGSGTRLTVV.

The chain joins TRBV2 to TRBJ1-2, with 7 bases lining up with TRBD1. Germline V gene sequence: CDR1 SNHLY, CDR2 FYNNEI. J was trimmed by 0 bases and V by 8 bases; bases with no gene match: 6. The CDR3 totals 14 residues. CDR3 in amino acids: CASDRDRANYGYTF. For the CDR3, the DNA is TGTGCCAGCGATCGGGACAGAGCTAACTATGGCTACACCTTC.

On this clone itself: The same CDR3 can be traced to other DNA sequences in this sample. V and J are TRBV5-6 and TRBJ1-1, with D hard to call. With 0 bases removed from V and 7 bases from J, the gap between germline ends came to 4 bases. This CDR3 spans 11 amino acids. CDR1 and CDR2 (germline): SGHDT, YYEEEE. CDR3 in DNA: TGTGCCAGCAGCTTGGGGGGTGAAGCTTTCTTT. This translates into CASSLGGEAFF.

The chain carries TRBV4-1 and TRBJ2-1; no clear D gene. The CDR3 runs 14 residues. Trimming removed 0 bases at V and 6 bases at J, with 9 bases between. From germline, CDR1 is MGHRA and CDR2 YSYEKL. The CDR3 here is CASSQDSMPNEQFF. In DNA form, the CDR3 reads TGCGCCAGCAGCCAAGATTCGATGCCCAATGAGCAGTTCTTC.

The V call is TRBV6-5, the J call TRBJ2-7; 9 bases are shared with TRBD1. The CDR3 sequence is 14 residues long. The junction had 4 bases not matched to a gene; V was cut back by 6 bases and J by 1 base. Germline CDR1 is MNHEY and CDR2 is SVGAGI. CDR3 sequence: CASRQQGASYEQYF. CDR3 in DNA: TGTGCCAGCAGGCAACAGGGGGCGTCCTACGAGCAGTACTTC.

The rearrangement joins TRBV2 to TRBJ1-1; tentative D call: TRBD1 (5 bases). The CDR3 covers 10 residues. V was shortened by 7 bases and J by 13 bases, with 13 bases between the two germline ends. Germline lookup yields CDR1 SNHLY and CDR2 FYNNEI. The CDR3 DNA sequence: TGTGCCAGCAAGGGGAGAAGCGGTTTCTTT. Translated: CASKGRSGFF.